Below, 16 T cell receptor beta chains from the same sample are listed, as sequenced in a study of vaccination effects on CD4 cells after COVID-19. TCRdb's table, derived via immunoSEQ multiplex PCR, lists solely in-frame clones and lacks some. The repertoire consists of just under 75,000 clones, with around 74% occurring once and the leading ten covering around 3.2%. Antigen specificity for these receptors is unknown. After expansion with viral peptide pools in the ViraFEST assay, antigen-specific CD4+ T cells were sequenced. Following culture for roughly 10 days, CD4+ T cells were isolated. Among the vaccine recipients, none had a prior SARS-CoV-2 infection, and nucleocapsid antibodies were negative. The source was CD4+ T cells from PBMCs cultured with HCoV-NL63 spike peptides, collected before COVID-19 vaccination. Every receptor here comes from a human donor who received a COVID-19 vaccine.

V usage is TRBV6-5 and J usage is TRBJ2-7; no definite D call. The CDR3 extends over 14 amino acids. The ends were cut back, 8 bases at V and 2 bases at J, with 16 bases in the middle. Germline CDR1 and CDR2: MNHEY and SVGAGI. This chain's CDR3 is CASASGRHTYEQYV. The CDR3 nucleotides are TGTGCCAGCGCCAGTGGCAGGCATACCTACGAGCAGTACGTC.

The chain links TRBV3-1 (or the pseudogene TRBV3-2) to TRBJ1-1; D is perhaps TRBD1 (5 bases). From germline, CDR1 is LGHDT and CDR2 YNNKEL (reference sequence). The CDR3 length is 17 residues. The V end was cut by 4 bases, the J end by 4 bases, with 22 bases between. The CDR3 nucleotides read TGTGCCAGCAGCCTCTTTGGGGACGGTCCTGGGGGCACTGAAGCTTTCTTT. Translation: CASSLFGDGPGGTEAFF.

The CDR3 nucleotides are TGTGCCAGCAGCCCACAGGGTTTCAACTATGGCTACACCTTC. This translates into CASSPQGFNYGYTF. The chain is built from TRBV5-6 and TRBJ1-2; D perhaps matches TRBD1 (6 bases). Germline CDR1 reads SGHDT; CDR2 reads YYEEEE. The CDR3 runs 14 residues. V was cut by 4 bases and J by 2 bases, with 12 bases left in between.

The chain links TRBV9 to TRBJ2-2, with D perhaps assigned TRBD1 or TRBD2 (5 bases each). This CDR3 comprises 17 residues. Germline CDR1 SGDLS, CDR2 YYNGEE. With 4 bases removed from V and 2 bases from J, the gap between germline ends came to 18 bases. CDR3 amino acids: CASSPHGDRTNTGELFF. The CDR3 DNA reads TGTGCCAGCAGCCCCCACGGGGACCGAACAAACACCGGGGAGCTGTTTTTT.

This rearrangement joins TRBV6-4 to TRBJ1-5; D uncertain. Trimming removed 3 bases from V and 5 bases from J, with 8 bases in between. Germline V gene sequence: CDR1 MRHNA, CDR2 SNTAGT. This CDR3 spans 13 amino acids. In DNA form, the CDR3 reads TGTGCCAGCAGTGATGGGGTGGATCAGCCCCAGCATTTT. It yields the protein CASSDGVDQPQHF.

The chain is built from TRBV5-1 and TRBJ2-3; D unclear. With 0 bases removed from V and 0 bases from J, the gap between germline ends came to 5 bases. The CDR3 contains 14 residues. The germline gives CDR1 SGHRS, CDR2 YFSETQ. CDR3: CASSLEQSTDTQYF. For the CDR3, the DNA is TGCGCCAGCAGCTTGGAGCAGAGCACAGATACGCAGTATTTT.

This sequence joins TRBV7-8 and TRBJ1-2, with D possibly matching TRBD1 (5 bases). Per germline, CDR1 SGHVS and CDR2 FQNEAQ. The CDR3 is 14 amino acids. V was pared by 4 bases and J by 4 bases, with 13 bases between. DNA of the CDR3: TGTGCCAGCAGCTCGGCGGGGGGAAGCTATGGCTACACCTTC. This encodes CASSSAGGSYGYTF.

This clone was detected a few times. The chain carries TRBV10-1 and TRBJ2-3, with 9 bases lining up with TRBD2. This CDR3 region has 14 residues. Germline trimming cut 8 bases from V and 2 bases from J; bases unmatched to any gene: 5. Per germline, CDR1 WNHNN and CDR2 SYGVQD (reference sequence). The CDR3 nucleotides read TGCGCCAGCGTCGCGGGGGGGCCCACAGATACGCAGTATTTT. Protein: CASVAGGPTDTQYF.

The chain recombines TRBV30 with TRBJ1-5; no firm D call. Germline CDR1 is GTSNPN and CDR2 is SVGIG (reference sequence). The length of the CDR3 is 13 residues. V shed 0 bases and J shed 0 bases, with 3 bases lying between them. CDR3 amino acids: CAWSVASNQPQHF. CDR3 DNA sequence: TGTGCCTGGAGTGTGGCTAGCAATCAGCCCCAGCATTTT. Full variable domain (outside the CDR3, taken from reference TRBV30 and TRBJ1-5): SQTIHQWPATLVQPVGSPLSLECTVEGTSNPNLYWYRQAAGRGLQLLFYSVGIGQISSEVPQNLSASRPQDRQFILSSKKLLLSDSGFYLCAWSVASNQPQHFGDGTRLSIL.

The chain employs TRBV19 and TRBJ2-2; tentative D call: TRBD2 (6 bases). CDR3 length: 15 amino acids. From germline, CDR1 is LNHDA and CDR2 SQIVND (reference sequence). V was shortened by 8 bases and J by 5 bases, with 18 bases between the two germline ends. The CDR3 DNA reads as TGTGCCAGTTACGGATTCGAGGGAGGTACCGGGGAGCTGTTTTTT. It is translated as CASYGFEGGTGELFF.

This chain joins TRBV12-3 or TRBV12-4 and TRBJ1-6; D remains ambiguous. Trimming cost V 1 base and J 6 bases, with 4 bases left between them. The CDR3 sequence is 13 residues long. CDR3 bases: TGTGCCAGCAGTTTAGGAGGTAATTCACCCCTCCACTTT. As protein: CASSLGGNSPLHF.

This clone came up a few times. The chain joins TRBV11-3 to TRBJ1-1; D unresolved. Germline V gene lookup returns CDR1 SGHNT and CDR2 YENEEA. CDR3 length: 13 residues. V was shortened by 3 bases and J by 3 bases, with 8 bases between the two germline ends. Written as DNA, the CDR3 is TGTGCCAGCAGCTTCGGGCGGTACACTGAAGCTTTCTTT. Protein sequence: CASSFGRYTEAFF. Combining the CDR3 with reference TRBV11-3 and TRBJ1-1 gives the whole variable domain EAGVVQSPRYKIIEKKQPVAFWCNPISGHNTLYWYLQNLGQGPELLIRYENEEAVDDSQLPKDRFSAERLKGVDSTLKIQPAELGDSAVYLCASSFGRYTEAFFGQGTRLTVV.

On this clone: The junction departs from germline at one end; a sequencing error may be responsible. The V call is TRBV5-1, the J call TRBJ2-1; D is uncertain. Germline CDR1 SGHRS, CDR2 YFSETQ. The CDR3 is 12 residues long. CDR3 bases: TGCGCCAGCAGCTTGGCCTTTGAAGATGGGATCTTC. It yields the protein CASSLAFEDGIF.

The chain links TRBV5-8 to TRBJ1-3; D is uncertain. This CDR3 has 16 residues. V lost 4 bases to trimming and J lost 0 bases, with 14 bases between them. Germline V gives CDR1 SGHTS, CDR2 YDEGEE. The CDR3 here is CASSRSTYSSGNTIYF. CDR3 sequence (DNA): TGTGCCAGCAGCAGGAGCACATACTCCTCTGGAAACACCATATATTTT.

The V call is TRBV7-3, the J call TRBJ1-2, with D uncertain. CDR3 length equals 15 residues. CDR1 and CDR2 from the germline V gene are SGHTA and FQGTGA. Trimming stripped 1 base from V and 2 bases from J, with 11 bases between. Here the CDR3 DNA reads TGTGCCAGCAGCTTAAGTATTGCGGGGAACTATGGCTACACCTTC. Translation gives CASSLSIAGNYGYTF.

CDR3 region: CASSSPGLNTEAFF. CDR3 DNA: TGCGCCAGCAGCTCTCCCGGACTGAACACTGAAGCTTTCTTT. The V and J genes are TRBV5-1 and TRBJ1-1; D not certain. Germline assignment: CDR1 SGHRS and CDR2 YFSETQ. The CDR3 has 14 amino acids. The ends were cut back, 3 bases at V and 0 bases at J, with 9 bases in the middle.